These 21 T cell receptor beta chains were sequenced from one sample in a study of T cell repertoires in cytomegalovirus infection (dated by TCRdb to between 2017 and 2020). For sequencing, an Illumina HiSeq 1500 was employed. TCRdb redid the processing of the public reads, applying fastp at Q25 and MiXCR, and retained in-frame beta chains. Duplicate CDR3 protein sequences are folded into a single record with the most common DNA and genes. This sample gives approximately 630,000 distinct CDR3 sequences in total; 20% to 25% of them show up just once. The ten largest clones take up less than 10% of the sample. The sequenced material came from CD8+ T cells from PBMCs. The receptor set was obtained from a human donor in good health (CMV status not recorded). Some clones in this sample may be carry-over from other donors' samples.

The CDR3 loop is CASSQDSTEDTQYF. CDR3 nucleotides: TGCGCCAGCAGCCAAGATAGCACGGAAGATACGCAGTATTTT. The chain recombines TRBV4-3 with TRBJ2-3; no reliable D call. CDR1 and CDR2 (germline): LGHNA, YSLEER. CDR3 length: 14 amino acids. The V gene lost 0 bases and the J gene lost 5 bases, with 9 bases spanning the gap.

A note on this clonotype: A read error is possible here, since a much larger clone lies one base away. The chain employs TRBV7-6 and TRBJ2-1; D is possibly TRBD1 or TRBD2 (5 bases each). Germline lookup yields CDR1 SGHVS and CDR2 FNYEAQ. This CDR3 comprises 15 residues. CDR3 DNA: TGTGCCAGCAGCTTAGCGGGGGAGTCCTTCAATGAGCAGTTCTTC. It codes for CASSLAGESFNEQFF.

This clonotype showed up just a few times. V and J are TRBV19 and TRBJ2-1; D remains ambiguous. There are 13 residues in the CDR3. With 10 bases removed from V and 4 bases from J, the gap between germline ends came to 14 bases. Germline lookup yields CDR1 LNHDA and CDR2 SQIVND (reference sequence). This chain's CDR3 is CATAPSLYNEQFF. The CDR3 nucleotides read TGTGCCACCGCGCCTTCTCTTTACAATGAGCAGTTCTTC.

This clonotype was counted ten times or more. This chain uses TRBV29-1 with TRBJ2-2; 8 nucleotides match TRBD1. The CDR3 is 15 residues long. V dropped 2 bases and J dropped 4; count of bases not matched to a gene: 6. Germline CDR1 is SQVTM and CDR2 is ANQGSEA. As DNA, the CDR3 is TGCAGCGTTGAACGGCAGGGGGCAGGCACCGGGGAGCTGTTTTTT. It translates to CSVERQGAGTGELFF.

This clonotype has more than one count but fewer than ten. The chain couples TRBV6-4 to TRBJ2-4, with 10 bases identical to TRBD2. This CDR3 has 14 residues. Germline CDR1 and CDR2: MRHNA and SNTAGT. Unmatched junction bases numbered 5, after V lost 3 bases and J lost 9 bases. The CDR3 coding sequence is TGTGCCAGCAGTGAACTCCCTAGCGGGGGCATTCAGTACTTC. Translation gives CASSELPSGGIQYF.

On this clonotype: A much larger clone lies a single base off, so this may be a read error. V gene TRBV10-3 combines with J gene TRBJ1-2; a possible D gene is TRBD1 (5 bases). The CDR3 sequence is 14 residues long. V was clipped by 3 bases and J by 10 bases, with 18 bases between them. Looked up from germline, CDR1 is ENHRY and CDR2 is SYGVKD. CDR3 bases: TGTGCCATCAGTGACGGGACCACAAGGCATGACTACACCTTC. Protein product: CAISDGTTRHDYTF.

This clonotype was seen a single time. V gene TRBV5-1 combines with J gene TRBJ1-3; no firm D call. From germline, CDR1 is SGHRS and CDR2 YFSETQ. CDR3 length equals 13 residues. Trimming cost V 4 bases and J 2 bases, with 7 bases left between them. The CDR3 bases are TGCGCCAGCAGCCGAACAGCTGGAAACACCATATATTTT. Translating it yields CASSRTAGNTIYF.

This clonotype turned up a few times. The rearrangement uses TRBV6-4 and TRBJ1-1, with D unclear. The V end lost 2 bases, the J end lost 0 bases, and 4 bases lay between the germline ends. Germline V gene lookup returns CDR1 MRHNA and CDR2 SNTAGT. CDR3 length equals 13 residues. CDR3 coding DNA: TGTGCCAGCAGTGACAAGCTGAACACTGAAGCTTTCTTT. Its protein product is CASSDKLNTEAFF.

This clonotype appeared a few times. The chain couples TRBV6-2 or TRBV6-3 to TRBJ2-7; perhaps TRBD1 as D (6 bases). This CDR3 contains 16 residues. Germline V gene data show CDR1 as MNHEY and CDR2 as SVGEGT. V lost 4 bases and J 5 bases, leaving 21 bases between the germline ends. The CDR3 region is CASSSILQGPGDEQYV. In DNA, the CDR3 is TGTGCCAGCAGTTCCATCCTACAGGGACCCGGGGACGAGCAGTACGTC.

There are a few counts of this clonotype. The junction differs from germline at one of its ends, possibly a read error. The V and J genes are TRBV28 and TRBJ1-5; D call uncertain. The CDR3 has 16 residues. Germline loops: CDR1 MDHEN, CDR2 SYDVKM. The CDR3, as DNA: TGTGCCAGCACCCACTTAACAGAGGGAGGCAAACAGCCCCAGCATTTT. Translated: CASTHLTEGGKQPQHF. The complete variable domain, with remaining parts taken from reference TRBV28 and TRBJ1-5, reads DVKVTQSSRYLVKRTGEKVFLECVQDMDHENMFWYRQDPGLGLRLIYFSYDVKMKEKGDIPEGYSVSREKKERFSLILESASTNQTSMYLCASTHLTEGGKQPQHFGDGTRLSIL.

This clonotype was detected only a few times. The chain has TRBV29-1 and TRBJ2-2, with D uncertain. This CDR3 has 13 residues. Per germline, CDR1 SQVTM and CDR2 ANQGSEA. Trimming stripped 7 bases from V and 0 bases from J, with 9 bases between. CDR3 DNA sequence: TGCAGCGCCGAACCTACGAACACCGGGGAGCTGTTTTTT. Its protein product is CSAEPTNTGELFF.

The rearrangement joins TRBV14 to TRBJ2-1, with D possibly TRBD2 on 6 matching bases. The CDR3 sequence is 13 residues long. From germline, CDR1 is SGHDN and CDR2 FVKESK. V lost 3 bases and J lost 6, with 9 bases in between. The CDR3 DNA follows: TGTGCCAGCAGCCACGCGGGGATCAATGAGCAGTTCTTC. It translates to CASSHAGINEQFF.

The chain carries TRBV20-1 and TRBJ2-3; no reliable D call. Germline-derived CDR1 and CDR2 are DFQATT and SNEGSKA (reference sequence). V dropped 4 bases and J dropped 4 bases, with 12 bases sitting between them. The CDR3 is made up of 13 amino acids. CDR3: CSATNPGSDTQYF. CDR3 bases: TGCAGTGCTACCAACCCGGGCTCAGATACGCAGTATTTT.

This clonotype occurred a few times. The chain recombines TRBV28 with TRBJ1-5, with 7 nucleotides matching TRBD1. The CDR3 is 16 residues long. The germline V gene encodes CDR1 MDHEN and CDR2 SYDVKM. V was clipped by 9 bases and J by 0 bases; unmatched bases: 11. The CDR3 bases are TGTGCCAGTATTGCCACGGGACAGCTTAGCAATCAGCCCCAGCATTTT. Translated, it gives CASIATGQLSNQPQHF.

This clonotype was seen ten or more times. The CDR3 reads CASSQPGASLTDTQYF. CDR3 sequence (DNA): TGTGCCAGCAGCCAACCCGGGGCAAGCCTCACAGATACGCAGTATTTT. The V gene is TRBV7-6, the J gene TRBJ2-3, with D perhaps TRBD1 or TRBD2 (5 bases each). This CDR3 has 16 amino acids. V was shortened by 5 bases and J by 2 bases, with 17 bases between the two germline ends. Germline V gene sequence: CDR1 SGHVS, CDR2 FNYEAQ.

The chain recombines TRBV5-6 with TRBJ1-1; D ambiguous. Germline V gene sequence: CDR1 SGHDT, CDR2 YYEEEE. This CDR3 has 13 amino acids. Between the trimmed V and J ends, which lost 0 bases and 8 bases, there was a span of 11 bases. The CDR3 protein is CASSLDRDPEAFF. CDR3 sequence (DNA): TGTGCCAGCAGCTTGGATCGGGATCCAGAAGCTTTCTTT.

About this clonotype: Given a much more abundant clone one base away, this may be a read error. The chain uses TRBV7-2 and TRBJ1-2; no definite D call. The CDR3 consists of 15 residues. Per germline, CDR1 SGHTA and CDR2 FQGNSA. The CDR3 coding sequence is TGTGTCAGCAGCTTAGCAGGTGCTGCTAACTATGGCTACACCTTC. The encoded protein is CVSSLAGAANYGYTF.

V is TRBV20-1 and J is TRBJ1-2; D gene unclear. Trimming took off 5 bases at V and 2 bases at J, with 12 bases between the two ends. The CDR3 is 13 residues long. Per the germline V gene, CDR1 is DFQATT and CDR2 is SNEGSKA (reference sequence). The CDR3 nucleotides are TGCAGTGCTCCGGACGAGGCCAACTATGGCTACACCTTC. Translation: CSAPDEANYGYTF.

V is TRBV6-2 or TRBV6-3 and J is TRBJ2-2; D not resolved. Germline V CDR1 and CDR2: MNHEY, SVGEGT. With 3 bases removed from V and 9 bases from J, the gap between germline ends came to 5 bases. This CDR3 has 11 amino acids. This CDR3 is CASSYPRELFF. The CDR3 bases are TGTGCCAGCAGTTATCCCAGGGAGCTGTTTTTT.

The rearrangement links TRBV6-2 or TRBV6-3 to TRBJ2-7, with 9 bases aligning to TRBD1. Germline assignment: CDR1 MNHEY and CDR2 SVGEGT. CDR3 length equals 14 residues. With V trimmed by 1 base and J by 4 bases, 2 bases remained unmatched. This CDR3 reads CASSYYGTGYEQYV. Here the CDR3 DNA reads TGTGCCAGCAGTTACTACGGGACAGGGTACGAGCAGTACGTC.

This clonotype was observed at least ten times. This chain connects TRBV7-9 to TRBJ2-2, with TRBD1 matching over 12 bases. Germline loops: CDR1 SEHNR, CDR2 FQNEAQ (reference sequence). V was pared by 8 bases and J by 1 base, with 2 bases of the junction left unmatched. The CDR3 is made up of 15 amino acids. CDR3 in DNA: TGTGCCAGCGGGACAGGGGGCCAGAACACCGGGGAGCTGTTTTTT. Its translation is CASGTGGQNTGELFF. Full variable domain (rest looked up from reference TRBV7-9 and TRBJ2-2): DTGVSQNPRHKITKRGQNVTFRCDPISEHNRLYWYRQTLGQGPEFLTYFQNEAQLEKSRLLSDRFSAERPKGSFSTLEIQRTEQGDSAMYLCASGTGGQNTGELFFGEGSRLTVL.